The next 17 T cell receptor beta chains were all read from a single sample in a study of T-cell memory formation after mild COVID-19. One entry per CDR3 protein, called by TCRdb with MiXCR from the 5' RACE reads. The sample has fewer than 600,000 distinct CDR3 sequences, roughly 20% seen once. Material: PBMCs or a T cell subset sorted from them (not recorded which). Receptors originate from an adult woman who had mild COVID-19 (a few samples of this study predate the infection). Cell type and time point are not known.

V usage is TRBV5-1 and J usage is TRBJ2-7, with no clear D. V lost 4 bases and J lost 1, with 15 bases in between. The CDR3 extends over 15 amino acids. Looked up from germline, CDR1 is SGHRS and CDR2 is YFSETQ. The CDR3 bases are TGCGCCAGCAGCGGTGACGCCGCTGGGTCCTACGAGCAGTACTTC. This translates into CASSGDAAGSYEQYF.

The rearrangement joins TRBV9 to TRBJ2-7, with a weak D call TRBD2 (6 bases). The V end lost 0 bases, the J end lost 3 bases, and 13 bases lay between the germline ends. CDR1 and CDR2 (germline): SGDLS, YYNGEE. The CDR3 runs 15 residues. The CDR3 DNA reads TGTGCCAGCAGCGTAGACCCCGGAGGGAGCTACGAGCAGTACTTC. As protein: CASSVDPGGSYEQYF.

The chain has TRBV6-6 and TRBJ2-7; 9 bases are shared with TRBD1. The CDR3 is 14 amino acids. Losses at the gene ends were 2 bases for V and 5 bases for J; bases not matched to a gene: 4. Germline V gives CDR1 MNHNY, CDR2 SVGAGI (reference sequence). CDR3 DNA: TGTGCCAGCAGTTACCCCGGACAGGGGAACGAGCAGTACTTC. This translates into CASSYPGQGNEQYF.

This clonotype was seen only a few times. This rearrangement joins TRBV7-8 to TRBJ1-5; 10 bases align to TRBD1. V lost 1 base to trimming and J lost 7 bases; unmatched junction nucleotides: 10. Germline-derived CDR1 and CDR2 are SGHVS and FQNEAQ. The CDR3 covers 17 residues. The CDR3 DNA reads as TGTGCCAGCAGCTTAGATTCCGGGACAGGGGTTTACCAGCCCCAGCATTTT. Its translation is CASSLDSGTGVYQPQHF.

In regard to this clonotype: An end of the junction differs from the germline gene, which may be a read error. J is TRBJ1-1 and V is TRBV18; D is perhaps TRBD1 (5 bases). The germline gives CDR1 KGHSH, CDR2 LQKENI. The CDR3 has 13 amino acids. The CDR3 DNA reads TGTGCCAGCTCACTCGACAGCGACACTGAAGCTTTATTT. This translates into CASSLDSDTEALF.

This clonotype turned up a few times. This chain links TRBV12-3 or TRBV12-4 with TRBJ2-7; TRBD1 is a possible D gene (6 bases). The CDR3 is made up of 17 amino acids. Trimming left V 3 bases short and J 2 bases short, with 20 bases between. As DNA, the CDR3 is TGTGCCAGCAGTTTTAGACAGGCCGCATCGAGAGCCTACGAGCAGTACTTC. Its translation: CASSFRQAASRAYEQYF.

The chain combines TRBV11-1 with TRBJ2-7, with D unresolved. The V gene lost 1 base and the J gene lost 2 bases, with 12 bases spanning the gap. The CDR3 is made up of 15 amino acids. Germline V gene data show CDR1 as SGHAT and CDR2 as FQDESV (reference sequence). CDR3 loop: CASSLDDRVTYEQYF. The CDR3 nucleotides read TGTGCCAGCAGCTTAGATGACCGGGTAACCTACGAGCAGTACTTC.

V and J are TRBV15 and TRBJ2-2; possibly TRBD1 for D (6 bases). The CDR3 consists of 16 residues. V lost 1 base and J lost 6, with 15 bases in between. The germline gives CDR1 LNHNV, CDR2 YYDKDF (reference sequence). The CDR3 spells CATSRVPYRVPGELFF. The DNA of the CDR3 is TGTGCCACCAGCAGAGTTCCATACAGGGTCCCCGGGGAGCTGTTTTTT. Complete variable domain (other parts from reference TRBV15 and TRBJ2-2): DAMVIQNPRYQVTQFGKPVTLSCSQTLNHNVMYWYQQKSSQAPKLLFHYYDKDFNNEADTPDNFQSRRPNTSFCFLDIRSPGLGDTAMYLCATSRVPYRVPGELFFGEGSRLTVL.

This clonotype was recorded many times. This rearrangement joins TRBV5-1 to TRBJ2-2; TRBD1 aligns across 9 bases. This CDR3 comprises 14 residues. Germline trimming cut 5 bases from V and 4 bases from J; bases unmatched to any gene: 3. Germline V CDR1 and CDR2: SGHRS, YFSETQ. For the CDR3, the DNA is TGCGCCAGCAGACAGGGGGCGAGCACCGGGGAGCTGTTTTTT. Its protein product is CASRQGASTGELFF.

This clonotype was found many times. The chain uses TRBV12-3 or TRBV12-4 and TRBJ2-5; 8 bases align to TRBD2. With V trimmed by 4 bases and J by 2 bases, 9 bases remained unmatched. The CDR3 is made up of 16 amino acids. The CDR3 protein is CASSSPTGGRQETQYF. CDR3 DNA: TGTGCCAGCAGTTCCCCCACGGGGGGGAGGCAAGAGACCCAGTACTTC.

This rearrangement joins TRBV5-6 to TRBJ2-3, with TRBD2 identical over 8 bases. J lost 2 bases, V lost 2 bases, and 1 base had no gene match. The CDR3 has 14 amino acids. Germline assignment: CDR1 SGHDT and CDR2 YYEEEE. Here the CDR3 reads CASSFGGATDTQYF. As DNA, the CDR3 is TGTGCCAGCAGCTTCGGGGGGGCCACAGATACGCAGTATTTT.

V gene TRBV5-6 combines with J gene TRBJ1-2; D uncertain. The V gene's germline CDR1 is SGHDT and CDR2 YYEEEE. This CDR3 spans 12 amino acids. The ends were cut back, 1 base at V and 6 bases at J, with 7 bases in the middle. CDR3 in amino acids: CASSLRGDGYTF. In DNA, the CDR3 is TGTGCCAGCAGCTTGCGCGGGGATGGCTACACCTTC.

V and J are TRBV6-2 or TRBV6-3 and TRBJ2-2; D not resolved. This CDR3 is built from 18 residues. CDR1 is MNHEY, CDR2 SVGEGT, per germline. Trimming took 2 bases from V and 3 from J, leaving 19 bases between them. Here the CDR3 DNA reads TGTGCCAGCAGTTACCCGCAGGCCCTCCCGCGAGACACCGGGGAGCTGTTTTTT. Protein product: CASSYPQALPRDTGELFF.

The chain joins TRBV9 to TRBJ2-3; 8 nucleotides match TRBD2. V gave up 0 bases and J gave up 2 bases; unmatched junction bases: 8. This CDR3 contains 17 residues. Germline lookup yields CDR1 SGDLS and CDR2 YYNGEE. The CDR3 region has the DNA TGTGCCAGCAGCGTAGAGGCTAGCGGGCCCTCCACAGATACGCAGTATTTT. Translating it yields CASSVEASGPSTDTQYF.

This clonotype was observed a handful of times. The chain carries TRBV6-1 and TRBJ1-5, with 7 bases aligning to TRBD1. V shed 7 bases, J shed 0 bases, and the junction held 12 bases outside the gene matches. The CDR3 length is 17 residues. CDR1 and CDR2 from the germline V gene are MNHNS and SASEGT. The CDR3 DNA is TGTGCCAGCACCCTGAGGGGGCAACCTTATAGCAATCAGCCCCAGCATTTT. Amino acid sequence: CASTLRGQPYSNQPQHF.

This clonotype turned up a few times. The gene calls are TRBV5-1 and TRBJ2-1, with 13 positions matching TRBD2. This CDR3 is built from 16 residues. Germline V CDR1 and CDR2: SGHRS, YFSETQ. V lost 4 bases and J lost 9; bases outside the gene matches: 10. The CDR3 region has the DNA TGCGCCAGCAGCCCCGGACTAGCGGGGGCCCTGACTGAGCAGTTCTTC. Encoded protein: CASSPGLAGALTEQFF.

The rearrangement joins TRBV15 to TRBJ1-4; weak D call: TRBD1 (5 bases). V was clipped by 1 base and J by 0 bases, with 9 bases between them. The CDR3 covers 16 residues. Looked up from germline, CDR1 is LNHNV and CDR2 is YYDKDF (reference sequence). CDR3 amino acids: CATSRATGATNEKLFF. The CDR3 nucleotides read TGTGCCACCAGCAGAGCCACAGGAGCAACTAATGAAAAACTGTTTTTT.